This T cell receptor (beta chain) originates from a study of cytomegalovirus exposure and HLA in healthy donors. The germline V and J ends were trimmed by 4 bases and 7 bases, with 11 bases remaining between them. Germline V CDR1 and CDR2: SGHRS, YFSETQ. The CDR3 spans 12 residues. The table came from immunoSEQ multiplex PCR; TCRdb's copy has only in-frame clones and leaves some out. The table includes around 220,000 clones, approximately 80% detected once. Sequences were obtained from PBMCs. The sequence derives from a woman in her twenties or thirties in good health and CMV-seropositive. V and J are TRBV5-1 and TRBJ1-1; a weak D match, TRBD1 (6 bases). The CDR3 DNA follows: TGCGCCAGCAGCCCCGACAGGAGTGAAGCTTTCTTT. Encoded protein: CASSPDRSEAFF.